A single sample gave rise to the 6 T cell receptor beta chains below, sequenced in a study of cytomegalovirus exposure and HLA in healthy donors. The PCR was carried out with 60 Vbeta primers and 13 Jbeta primers. Sequencing was performed with immunoSEQ multiplex PCR; in TCRdb, only in-frame clones are kept and a portion is missing. The table lists 150,000 to 200,000 clones, 82% of them singletons. What was sequenced was PBMCs. These receptors originate from a girl under 18 in good health and CMV-seropositive.

The genes are TRBV27 and TRBJ2-5, with TRBD2 as a possible D gene (6 bases). Germline loops: CDR1 MNHEY, CDR2 SMNVEV (reference sequence). V lost 3 bases and J lost 1, with 12 bases in between. The CDR3 has 15 residues. CDR3 DNA: TGTGCCAGCAGTTTGATCTGGGGGGTCCAAGAGACCCAGTACTTC. Its protein is CASSLIWGVQETQYF.

This chain uses TRBV5-1 with TRBJ2-3; D is unresolved. The V end lost 0 bases, the J end lost 3 bases, and 11 bases lay between the germline ends. The CDR3 has 15 amino acids. Looked up from germline, CDR1 is SGHRS and CDR2 is YFSETQ. The CDR3 sequence: CASSLGHLITDTQYF. CDR3 sequence (DNA): TGCGCCAGCAGCTTGGGACACCTTATTACAGATACGCAGTATTTT.

V is TRBV6-1 and J is TRBJ1-1; D possibly corresponds to TRBD1 (5 bases). V lost 7 bases, J lost 5 bases, and 11 bases lay in between. Germline-derived CDR1 and CDR2 are MNHNS and SASEGT. This CDR3 contains 12 residues. CDR3 in DNA: TGTGCCAGCACAAGGGGAAGAACTGAAGCTTTCTTT. Translation: CASTRGRTEAFF.

CDR3 in amino acids: CASSVGDRGGETQYF. Here the CDR3 DNA reads TGCGCCAGCAGTGTCGGGGACAGGGGGGGAGAGACCCAGTACTTC. The V and J genes are TRBV10-1 and TRBJ2-5; TRBD1 agrees at 11 bases. After removal of 4 bases from V and 4 bases from J, the junction contained 5 bases not matched to a gene. Germline values: CDR1 WNHNN, CDR2 SYGVQD (reference sequence). The length of the CDR3 is 15 residues.

Points on this clone: Mismatch with germline at one junction end may stem from a read error. Other DNA sequences in the same sample also yield this CDR3. For the CDR3, the DNA is TGCGCCAGCAGCCGAACAGGGTCTAATGAAAAACTGTTTTTT. Its protein is CASSRTGSNEKLFF. V is TRBV6-6 and J is TRBJ1-4; D perhaps matches TRBD1 (6 bases). In germline, CDR1 is MNHNY, CDR2 SVGAGI (reference sequence). This CDR3 has 14 amino acids.

CDR3 loop: CASSISGQLSYEQYF. CDR3 coding DNA: TGTGCCAGTAGTATCTCGGGACAGTTATCCTACGAGCAGTACTTC. The V gene is TRBV19, the J gene TRBJ2-7; 7 bases align to TRBD1. The CDR3 runs to 15 residues. J lost 1 base, V lost 3 bases, and 6 bases had no gene match. The germline V gene encodes CDR1 LNHDA and CDR2 SQIVND (reference sequence).